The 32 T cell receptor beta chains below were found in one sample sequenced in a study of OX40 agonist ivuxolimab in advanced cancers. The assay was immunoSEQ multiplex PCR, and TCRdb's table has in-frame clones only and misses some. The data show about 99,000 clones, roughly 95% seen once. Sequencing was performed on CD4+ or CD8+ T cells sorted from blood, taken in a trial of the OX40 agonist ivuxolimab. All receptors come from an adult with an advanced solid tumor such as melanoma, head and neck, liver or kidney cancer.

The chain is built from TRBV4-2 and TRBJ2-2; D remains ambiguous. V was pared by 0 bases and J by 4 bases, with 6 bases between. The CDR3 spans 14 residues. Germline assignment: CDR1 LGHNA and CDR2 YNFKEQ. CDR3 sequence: CASSQESTTGELFF. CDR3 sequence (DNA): TGTGCCAGCAGCCAAGAATCGACCACCGGGGAGCTGTTTTTT.

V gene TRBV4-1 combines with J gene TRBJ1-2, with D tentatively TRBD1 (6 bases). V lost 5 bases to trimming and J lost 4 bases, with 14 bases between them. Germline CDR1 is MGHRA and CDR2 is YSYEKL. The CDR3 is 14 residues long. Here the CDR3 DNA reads TGCGCCAGCAGCTATCAGGGGATGGGCTATGGCTACACCTTC. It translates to CASSYQGMGYGYTF.

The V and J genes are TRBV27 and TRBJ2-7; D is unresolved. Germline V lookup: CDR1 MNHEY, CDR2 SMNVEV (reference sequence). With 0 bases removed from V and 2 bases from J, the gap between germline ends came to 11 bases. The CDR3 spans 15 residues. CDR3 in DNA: TGTGCCAGCAGTTTATCTCCATATACTCCCTACGAGCAGTACTTC. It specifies CASSLSPYTPYEQYF.

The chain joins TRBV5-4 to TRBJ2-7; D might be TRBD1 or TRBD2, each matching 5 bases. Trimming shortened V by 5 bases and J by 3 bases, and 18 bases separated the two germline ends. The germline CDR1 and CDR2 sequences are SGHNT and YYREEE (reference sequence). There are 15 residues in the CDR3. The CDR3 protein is CASSFAGAGGYEQYF. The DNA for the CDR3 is TGTGCCAGCAGTTTTGCCGGGGCGGGTGGCTACGAGCAGTACTTC.

The CDR3 here is CASSLGRTYEQYF. CDR3 sequence (DNA): TGTGCCAGCAGCTTGGGCAGAACCTACGAGCAGTACTTC. The chain uses TRBV5-4 and TRBJ2-7; the D is unclear. Germline loops: CDR1 SGHNT, CDR2 YYREEE (reference sequence). This CDR3 has 13 amino acids. The ends were cut back, 0 bases at V and 2 bases at J, with 6 bases in the middle.

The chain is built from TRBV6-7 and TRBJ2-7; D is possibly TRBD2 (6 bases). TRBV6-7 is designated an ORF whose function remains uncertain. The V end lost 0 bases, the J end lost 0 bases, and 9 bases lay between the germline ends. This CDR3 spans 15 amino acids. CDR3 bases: TGTGCCAGCAGTTACTCGTCCGGGAGCTCCTACGAGCAGTACTTC. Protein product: CASSYSSGSSYEQYF.

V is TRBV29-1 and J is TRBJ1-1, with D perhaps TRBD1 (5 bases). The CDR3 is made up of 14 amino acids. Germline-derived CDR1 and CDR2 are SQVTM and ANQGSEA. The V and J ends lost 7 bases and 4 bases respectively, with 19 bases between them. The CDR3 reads CSAAGRGGSTEAFF. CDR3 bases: TGCAGCGCCGCGGGGCGCGGGGGGAGCACTGAAGCTTTCTTT. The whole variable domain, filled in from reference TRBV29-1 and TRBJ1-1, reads SAVISQKPSRDICQRGTSLTIQCQVDSQVTMMFWYRQQPGQSLTLIATANQGSEATYESGFVIDKFPISRPNLTFSTLTVSNMSPEDSSIYLCSAAGRGGSTEAFFGQGTRLTVV.

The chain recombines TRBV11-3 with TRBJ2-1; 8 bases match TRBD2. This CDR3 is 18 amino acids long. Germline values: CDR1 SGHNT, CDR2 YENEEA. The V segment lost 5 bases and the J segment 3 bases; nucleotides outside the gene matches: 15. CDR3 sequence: CASSPRDRGGVIYNEQFF. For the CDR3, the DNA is TGTGCCAGCAGCCCACGGGATCGGGGGGGGGTTATCTACAATGAGCAGTTCTTC.

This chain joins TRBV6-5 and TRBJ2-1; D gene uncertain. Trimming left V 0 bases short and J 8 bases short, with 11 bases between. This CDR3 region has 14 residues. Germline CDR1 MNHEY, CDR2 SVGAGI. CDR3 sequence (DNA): TGTGCCAGCAGTTACTCTGAGGTCATGGATGAGCAGTTCTTC. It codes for CASSYSEVMDEQFF.

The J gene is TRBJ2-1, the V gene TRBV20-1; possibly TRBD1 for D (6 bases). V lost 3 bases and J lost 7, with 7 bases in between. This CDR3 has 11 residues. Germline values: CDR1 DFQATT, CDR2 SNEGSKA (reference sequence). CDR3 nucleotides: TGCAGTGCTAGGAGGGGGAATGAGCAGTTCTTC. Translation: CSARRGNEQFF.

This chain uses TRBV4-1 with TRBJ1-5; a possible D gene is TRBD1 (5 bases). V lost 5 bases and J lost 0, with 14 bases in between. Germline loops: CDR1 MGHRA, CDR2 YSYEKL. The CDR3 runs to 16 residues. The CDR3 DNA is TGCGCCAGCAGCTCGGTAGCGGGGACTAGCAATCAGCCCCAGCATTTT. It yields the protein CASSSVAGTSNQPQHF.

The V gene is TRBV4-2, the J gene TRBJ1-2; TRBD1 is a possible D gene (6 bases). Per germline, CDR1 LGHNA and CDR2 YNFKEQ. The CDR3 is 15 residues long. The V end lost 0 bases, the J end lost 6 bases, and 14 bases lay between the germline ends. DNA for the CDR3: TGTGCCAGCAGCCAAGAATACAATAAGGGGGATGGCTACACCTTC. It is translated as CASSQEYNKGDGYTF.

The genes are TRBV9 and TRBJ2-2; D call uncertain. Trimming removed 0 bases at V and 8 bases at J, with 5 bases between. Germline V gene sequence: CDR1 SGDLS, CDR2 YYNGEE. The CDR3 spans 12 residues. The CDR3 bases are TGTGCCAGCAGCGTAGTAGAAGGGGAGCTGTTTTTT. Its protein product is CASSVVEGELFF. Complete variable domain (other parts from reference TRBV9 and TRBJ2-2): DSGVTQTPKHLITATGQRVTLRCSPRSGDLSVYWYQQSLDQGLQFLIQYYNGEERAKGNILERFSAQQFPDLHSELNLSSLELGDSALYFCASSVVEGELFFGEGSRLTVL.

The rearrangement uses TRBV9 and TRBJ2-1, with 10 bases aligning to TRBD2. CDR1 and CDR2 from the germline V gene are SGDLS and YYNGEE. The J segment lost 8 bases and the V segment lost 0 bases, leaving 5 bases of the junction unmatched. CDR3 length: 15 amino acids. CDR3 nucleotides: TGTGCCAGCAGCGTAGGGAGCGGGAGGGCCTATGAGCAGTTCTTC. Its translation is CASSVGSGRAYEQFF.

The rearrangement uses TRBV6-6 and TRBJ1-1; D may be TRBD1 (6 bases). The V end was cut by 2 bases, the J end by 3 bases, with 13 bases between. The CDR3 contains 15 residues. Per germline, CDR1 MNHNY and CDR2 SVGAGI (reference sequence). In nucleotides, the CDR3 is TGTGCCAGCAGTTACCGCGAGACAGGCCACACTGAAGCTTTCTTT. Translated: CASSYRETGHTEAFF.

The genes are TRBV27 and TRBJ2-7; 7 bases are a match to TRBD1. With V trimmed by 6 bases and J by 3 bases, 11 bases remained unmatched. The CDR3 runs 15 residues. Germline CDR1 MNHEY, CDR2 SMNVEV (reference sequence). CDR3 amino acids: CASSIRQGNYYEQYF. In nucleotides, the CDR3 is TGTGCCAGCAGCATCCGACAGGGCAACTACTACGAGCAGTACTTC.

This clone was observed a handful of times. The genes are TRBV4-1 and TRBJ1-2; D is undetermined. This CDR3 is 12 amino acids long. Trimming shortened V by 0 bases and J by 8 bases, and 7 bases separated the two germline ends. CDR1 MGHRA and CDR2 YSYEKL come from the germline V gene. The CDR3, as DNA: TGCGCCAGCAGCCAAGAGATGGGAGGCTACACCTTC. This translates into CASSQEMGGYTF.

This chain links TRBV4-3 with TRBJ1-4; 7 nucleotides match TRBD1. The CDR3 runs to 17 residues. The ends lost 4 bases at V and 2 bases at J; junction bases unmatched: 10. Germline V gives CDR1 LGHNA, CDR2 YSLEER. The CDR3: CASSRTRTGLTNEKLFF. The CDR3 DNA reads TGCGCCAGCAGCCGCACTCGGACAGGCCTGACTAATGAAAAACTGTTTTTT.

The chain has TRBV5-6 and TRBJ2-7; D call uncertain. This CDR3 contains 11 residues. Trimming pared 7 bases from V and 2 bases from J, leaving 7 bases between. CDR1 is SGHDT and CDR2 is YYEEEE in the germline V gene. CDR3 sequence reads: CASGQAYEQYF. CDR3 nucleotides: TGTGCCAGCGGGCAAGCCTACGAGCAGTACTTC.

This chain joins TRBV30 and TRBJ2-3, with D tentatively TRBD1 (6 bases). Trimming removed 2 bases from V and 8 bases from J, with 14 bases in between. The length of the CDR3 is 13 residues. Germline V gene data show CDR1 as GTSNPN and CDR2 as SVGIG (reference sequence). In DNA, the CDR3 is TGTGCCTGGAGTTCAGGGGACCAAGGTACGCAGTATTTT. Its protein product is CAWSSGDQGTQYF.

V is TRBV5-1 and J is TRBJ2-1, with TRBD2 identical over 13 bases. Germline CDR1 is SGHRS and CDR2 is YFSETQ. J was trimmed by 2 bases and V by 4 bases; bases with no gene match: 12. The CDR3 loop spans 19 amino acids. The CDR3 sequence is CASSPPGLAGSPTYNEQFF. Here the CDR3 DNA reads TGCGCCAGCAGCCCCCCGGGACTAGCGGGGAGCCCTACCTACAATGAGCAGTTCTTC.

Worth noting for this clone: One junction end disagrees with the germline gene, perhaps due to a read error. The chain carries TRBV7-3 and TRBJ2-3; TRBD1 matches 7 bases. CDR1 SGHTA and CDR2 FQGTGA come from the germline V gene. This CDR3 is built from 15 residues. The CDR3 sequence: CASTLAGTAQDTQYF. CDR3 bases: TGTGCCAGCACCTTAGCTGGGACAGCCCAAGATACGCAGTATTTT.

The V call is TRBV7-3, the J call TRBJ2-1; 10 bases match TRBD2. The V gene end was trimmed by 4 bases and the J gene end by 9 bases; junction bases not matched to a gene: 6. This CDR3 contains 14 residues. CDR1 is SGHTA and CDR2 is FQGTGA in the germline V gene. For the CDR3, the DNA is TGTGCCAGCAGCTCGGGACTAGCGTACGGTGAGCAGTTCTTC. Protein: CASSSGLAYGEQFF.

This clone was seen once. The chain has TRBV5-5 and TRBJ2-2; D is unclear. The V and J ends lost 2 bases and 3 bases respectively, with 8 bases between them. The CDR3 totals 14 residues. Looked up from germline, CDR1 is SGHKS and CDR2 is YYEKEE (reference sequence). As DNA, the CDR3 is TGTGCCAGCAGCTTTCAAGGTTACACCGGGGAGCTGTTTTTT. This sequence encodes CASSFQGYTGELFF.

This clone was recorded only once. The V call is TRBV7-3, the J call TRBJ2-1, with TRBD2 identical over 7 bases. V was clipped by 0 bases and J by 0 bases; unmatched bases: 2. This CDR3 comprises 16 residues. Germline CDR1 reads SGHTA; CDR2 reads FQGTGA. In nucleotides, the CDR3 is TGTGCCAGCAGCTTAACACTAGCGACCTCCTACAATGAGCAGTTCTTC. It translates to CASSLTLATSYNEQFF.

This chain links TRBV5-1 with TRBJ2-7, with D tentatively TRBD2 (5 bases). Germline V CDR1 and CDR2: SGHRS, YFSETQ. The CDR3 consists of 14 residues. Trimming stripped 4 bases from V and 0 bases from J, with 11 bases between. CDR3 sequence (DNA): TGCGCCAGCAGCACCGCGGGCAACTCCTACGAGCAGTACTTC. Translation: CASSTAGNSYEQYF. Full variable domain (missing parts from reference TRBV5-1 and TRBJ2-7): KAGVTQTPRYLIKTRGQQVTLSCSPISGHRSVSWYQQTPGQGLQFLFEYFSETQRNKGNFPGRFSGRQFSNSRSEMNVSTLELGDSALYLCASSTAGNSYEQYFGPGTRLTVT.

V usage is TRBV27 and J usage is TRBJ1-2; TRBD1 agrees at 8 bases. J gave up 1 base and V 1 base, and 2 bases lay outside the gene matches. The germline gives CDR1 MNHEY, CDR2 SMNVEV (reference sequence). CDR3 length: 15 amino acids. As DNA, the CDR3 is TGTGCCAGCAGTTTATTGACAGGGGTTAACTATGGCTACACCTTC. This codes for CASSLLTGVNYGYTF.

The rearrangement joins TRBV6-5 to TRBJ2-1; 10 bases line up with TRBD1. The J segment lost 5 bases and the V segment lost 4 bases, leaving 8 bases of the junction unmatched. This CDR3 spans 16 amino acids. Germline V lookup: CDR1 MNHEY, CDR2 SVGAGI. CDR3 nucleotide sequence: TGTGCCAGCAGTTCCCCAGGGACAGGGGTGGACAATGAGCAGTTCTTC. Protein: CASSSPGTGVDNEQFF.

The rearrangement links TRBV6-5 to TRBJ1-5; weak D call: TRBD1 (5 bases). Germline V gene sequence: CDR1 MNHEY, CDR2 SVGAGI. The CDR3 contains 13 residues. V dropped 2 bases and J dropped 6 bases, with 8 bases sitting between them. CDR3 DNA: TGTGCCAGCAGTTACGGGGGGACTCAGCCCCAGCATTTT. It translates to CASSYGGTQPQHF.

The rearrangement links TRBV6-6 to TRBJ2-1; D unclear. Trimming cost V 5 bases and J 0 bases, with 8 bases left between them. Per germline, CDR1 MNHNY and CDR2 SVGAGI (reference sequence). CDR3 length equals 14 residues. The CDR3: CASSPPSSYNEQFF. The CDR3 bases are TGTGCCAGCAGTCCCCCCAGCTCCTACAATGAGCAGTTCTTC.

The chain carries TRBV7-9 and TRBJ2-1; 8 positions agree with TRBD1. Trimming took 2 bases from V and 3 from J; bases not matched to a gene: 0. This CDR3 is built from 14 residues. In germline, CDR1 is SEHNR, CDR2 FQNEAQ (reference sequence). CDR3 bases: TGTGCCAGCAGCTTAACAGGGGGCTACAATGAGCAGTTCTTC. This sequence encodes CASSLTGGYNEQFF.

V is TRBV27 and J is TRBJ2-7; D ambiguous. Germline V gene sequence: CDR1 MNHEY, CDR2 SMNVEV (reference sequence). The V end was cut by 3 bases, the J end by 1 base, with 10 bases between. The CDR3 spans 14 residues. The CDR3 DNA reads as TGTGCCAGCAGTTTCGGTGGCGGTTCCTACGAGCAGTACTTC. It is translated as CASSFGGGSYEQYF.